This TCR beta chain was recorded in a study of blood T cell repertoires in COVID-19. Overall study: Sites across the United States, Italy and Spain contributed samples from acute and convalescent COVID-19. Nucleic acid was either cDNA or gDNA, and it came from T cells, B-cell-depleted T cells, or PBMCs.

The authors' processing: Scientists estimated how many nucleated cells there were by amplifying reference gene primers. This table comes from immunoSEQ multiplex PCR, and its TCRdb copy is limited to in-frame clones, with some not included. The DNA was the basis for D and trimming; V, J and clone size are from that table. The table has about 31,000 clones, approximately 88% seen once. The ends were cut back, 5 bases at V and 2 bases at J, with 10 bases in the middle. The CDR3 consists of 13 residues. The receptor's source is a woman in her thirties or forties with active or convalescent COVID-19. Material for sequencing was peripheral blood. The rearrangement joins TRBV12-3 or TRBV12-4 to TRBJ2-7, with D possibly TRBD2 on 5 matching bases. CDR3 sequence (DNA): TGTGCCAGCAGTACGACGGGGACCTACGAGCAGTACTTC. Translation gives CASSTTGTYEQYF.